The subject of this entry is one T cell receptor (beta chain). Antigen unknown. This entry is derived from a study of shared clonotypes between healthy human individuals. Sorted subsets were amplified in replicate PCRs using 200 ng DNA, approximately 30,000 T cell genomes. Method: immunoSEQ multiplex PCR; TCRdb's copy keeps in-frame clones and lacks some. The sample carries nearly 2 million clones, about 95% recorded once. The germline V gene has CDR1 MNHNS and CDR2 SASEGT. Trimming took 3 bases from V and 0 from J, leaving 15 bases between them. The CDR3 totals 17 residues. Study outcomes and limitations: Sequencing depth was expected to affect clonotype sharing among donors.

The naive CD8 subset, CD45RO-negative cells positively selected for CCR7, excluded terminally differentiated effector memory CD45RA+ cells. Recent vaccinations or acute infections were absent in the healthy HIV-negative adult donors. The TCR was taken from a man younger than 35 in good health. Source material: naive CD8+ T cells sorted from blood. V gene TRBV6-1 combines with J gene TRBJ2-1, with D maybe TRBD1 (5 bases). The CDR3 nucleotides are TGTGCCAGCAGTGAGAACCCTTCAGGGCGCTCCTACAATGAGCAGTTCTTC. This encodes CASSENPSGRSYNEQFF.